This T cell receptor (beta chain) was obtained from a study of T cell repertoires in cytomegalovirus infection. At the level of the study: Shared public TCR beta signatures pointed to both CMV infection and a matching HLA type.

Broader study findings: HLA-C-restricted TCR beta clonotypes specific for CMV led the ex vivo response. Pooled public TCR beta family frequency picked out CMV carriers with the relevant HLA.

Remarks on this clonotype: The antigen is unknown.

TCRdb reanalysed the reads using MiXCR and keeps one entry per CDR3 protein. The top ten hold roughly 13% of the sample, which has about 440,000 distinct CDR3 sequences, about a third seen once. The clonotype was recovered from a human donor in good health (CMV status not recorded). Some clones in this sample may be carry-over from other donors' samples. Material for sequencing was PBMCs.

The CDR3 sequence: CASSLDLNRTGWGCVQYF. CDR3 in DNA: TGTGCCAGCAGTTTAGACCTAAATCGGACAGGGTGGGGGTGCGTTCAGTACTTC. This chain joins TRBV28 and TRBJ2-4; 8 bases are shared with TRBD1. Losses at the gene ends were 2 bases for V and 11 bases for J; bases not matched to a gene: 20. CDR3 size: 18 residues. Germline lookup yields CDR1 MDHEN and CDR2 SYDVKM.